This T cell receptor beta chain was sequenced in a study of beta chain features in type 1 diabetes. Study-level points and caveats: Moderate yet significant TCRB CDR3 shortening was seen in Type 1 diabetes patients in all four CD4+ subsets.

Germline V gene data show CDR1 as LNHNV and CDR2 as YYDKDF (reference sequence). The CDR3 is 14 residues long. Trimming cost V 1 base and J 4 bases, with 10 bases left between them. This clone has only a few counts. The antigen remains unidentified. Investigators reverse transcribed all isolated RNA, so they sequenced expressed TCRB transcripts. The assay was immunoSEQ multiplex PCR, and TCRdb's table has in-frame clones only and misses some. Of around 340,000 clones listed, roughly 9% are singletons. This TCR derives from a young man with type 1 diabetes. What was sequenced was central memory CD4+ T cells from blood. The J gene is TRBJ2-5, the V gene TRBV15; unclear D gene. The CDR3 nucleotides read TGTGCCACCAGCAGAGCCAATCGCCTAGAGACCCAGTACTTC. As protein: CATSRANRLETQYF.